One T cell receptor (beta chain) is described in this entry. The antigen is undetermined. Though probably carrying unrecorded immune exposures, donors were nominally healthy at sampling. This entry comes from a study of cytomegalovirus exposure and HLA in healthy donors. Study-wide background: A preliminary data release comprised 80 million to 95 million unique TCRs obtained from HLA-typed donors. Study conclusions and caveats: HLA alleles showed associations with 16,951 TCR beta sequences in a later analysis, at a 0.05 false discovery rate. Testing in vitro showed three CMV-associated chains specific for CMV antigens.

The PCR had 60 Vbeta and 13 Jbeta primers. Only in-frame clones appear in the TCRdb table, and some are missing; sequencing was by immunoSEQ multiplex PCR. The sample has 100,000 to 150,000 clones; roughly 86% are singletons. This receptor was identified in a man between 18 and 35 years old in good health and CMV-seronegative. The sequenced sample was PBMCs.

As DNA, the CDR3 is TGCGCCAGTAAGATTGGGCGGGGGGTCGACAATGAGCAGTTCTTC. Amino acids: CASKIGRGVDNEQFF. This chain joins TRBV5-1 and TRBJ2-1; TRBD2 matches 8 bases. The CDR3 is 15 amino acids. Per germline, CDR1 SGHRS and CDR2 YFSETQ. V was clipped by 8 bases and J by 5 bases; unmatched bases: 12.